These 14 T cell receptor beta chains were all obtained from the same sample, sequenced in a study of blood T cells in healthy people across ages. PCR was performed a second time for 7 to 11 cycles using a sample-barcoded 5' primer and a J-beta primer mix. TCRdb reanalysed the 5' RACE reads using MiXCR and keeps one entry per CDR3 protein. Of 700,000 to 900,000 distinct CDR3 sequences in the sample, 20% to 30% were seen once. The same sample was also studied in work on T cells of mothers and their children.

The sequencing sample was made of blood. These receptors were taken from a boy between 10 and 17 years old in good health.

This clonotype appeared a few times. The chain uses TRBV5-1 and TRBJ1-3; D possibly corresponds to TRBD1 (6 bases). This CDR3 has 14 amino acids. The germline V gene encodes CDR1 SGHRS and CDR2 YFSETQ. The ends were cut back, 4 bases at V and 7 bases at J, with 15 bases in the middle. CDR3 region: CASSRTGSRNTIYF. The CDR3 DNA reads TGCGCCAGCAGCCGAACAGGGAGCCGGAACACCATATATTTT.

The table lists this clonotype with a few counts. The V gene is TRBV12-3 or TRBV12-4, the J gene TRBJ2-1; the D gene could be TRBD1 or TRBD2 (5 bases each). This CDR3 is 13 amino acids long. V was clipped by 7 bases and J by 6 bases, with 13 bases between them. CDR3 DNA: TGTGCCAGCAAAACTGATGGGGGCAATGAGCAGTTCTTC. It yields the protein CASKTDGGNEQFF.

This clonotype turned up a few times. V gene TRBV10-1 combines with J gene TRBJ2-3; D uncertain. The CDR3 sequence is 15 residues long. CDR1 and CDR2 from the germline V gene are WNHNN and SYGVQD (reference sequence). Trimming left V 0 bases short and J 0 bases short, with 7 bases between. For the CDR3, the DNA is TGCGCCAGCAGTGAGTCGGGTGGGAGCACAGATACGCAGTATTTT. It codes for CASSESGGSTDTQYF.

This clonotype was recorded a few times. The genes are TRBV28 and TRBJ2-5, with D possibly being TRBD2 (5 bases). The CDR3 is 13 residues long. V gave up 0 bases and J gave up 5 bases, with 7 bases separating them. CDR1 and CDR2 from the germline V gene are MDHEN and SYDVKM. This CDR3 reads CASSLWEEETQYF. CDR3 nucleotides: TGTGCCAGCAGTTTATGGGAGGAGGAGACCCAGTACTTC.

In its sample, this clonotype was seen a few times. This sequence joins TRBV7-3 and TRBJ2-1, with TRBD2 matching over 11 bases. The CDR3 has 15 residues. With V trimmed by 4 bases and J by 8 bases, 7 bases remained unmatched. CDR1 and CDR2 from the germline V gene are SGHTA and FQGTGA. CDR3 in amino acids: CASSSLAGGRHEQFF. The CDR3 bases are TGTGCCAGCAGCTCATTAGCGGGGGGGCGACATGAGCAGTTCTTC.

The chain has TRBV7-3 and TRBJ2-6; possibly TRBD1 or TRBD2 for D (6 bases each). Trimming left V 4 bases short and J 0 bases short, with 19 bases between. The CDR3 is 19 residues long. Germline CDR1 reads SGHTA; CDR2 reads FQGTGA. CDR3 residues: CASSSFPNGGDSGANVLTF. DNA of the CDR3: TGTGCCAGCAGCTCATTCCCTAACGGGGGCGACTCTGGGGCCAACGTCCTGACTTTC. The full variable domain, its missing parts supplied by reference TRBV7-3 and TRBJ2-6, is GAGVSQTPSNKVTEKGKYVELRCDPISGHTALYWYRQSLGQGPEFLIYFQGTGAADDSGLPNDRFFAVRPEGSVSTLKIQRTERGDSAVYLCASSSFPNGGDSGANVLTFGAGSRLTVL.

This clonotype was seen a few times. V gene TRBV5-6 combines with J gene TRBJ1-4, with D unresolved. V dropped 0 bases and J dropped 0 bases, with 12 bases sitting between them. CDR3 length: 17 amino acids. Per the germline V gene, CDR1 is SGHDT and CDR2 is YYEEEE. CDR3 loop: CASSLGRLIATNEKLFF. DNA of the CDR3: TGTGCCAGCAGCTTGGGCAGGCTCATTGCAACTAATGAAAAACTGTTTTTT. The full variable domain, in which reference TRBV5-6 and TRBJ1-4 provide the parts outside the CDR3, is DAGVTQSPTHLIKTRGQQVTLRCSPKSGHDTVSWYQQALGQGPQFIFQYYEEEERQRGNFPDRFSGHQFPNYSSELNVNALLLGDSALYLCASSLGRLIATNEKLFFGSGTQLSVL.

This clonotype was seen a handful of times. The chain employs TRBV5-6 and TRBJ2-1; 8 nucleotides match TRBD2. J gave up 3 bases and V 1 base, and 6 bases lay outside the gene matches. The CDR3 is 16 amino acids. CDR1 is SGHDT and CDR2 is YYEEEE in the germline V gene. In nucleotides, the CDR3 is TGTGCCAGCAGCTTGAGGGCGGGGGGTCACTACAATGAGCAGTTCTTC. Its translation is CASSLRAGGHYNEQFF. Together with reference TRBV5-6 and TRBJ2-1, the CDR3 gives the full variable domain: DAGVTQSPTHLIKTRGQQVTLRCSPKSGHDTVSWYQQALGQGPQFIFQYYEEEERQRGNFPDRFSGHQFPNYSSELNVNALLLGDSALYLCASSLRAGGHYNEQFFGPGTRLTVL.

This clonotype showed up just a few times. The chain is built from TRBV28 and TRBJ2-3; TRBD2 agrees at 11 bases. The CDR3 is made up of 15 amino acids. CDR1 and CDR2 from the germline V gene are MDHEN and SYDVKM. Trimming took 7 bases from V and 7 from J; bases not matched to a gene: 10. The CDR3 DNA sequence: TGTGCCAGCATTATCGGGACTAGCGGCGGACATACGCAGTATTTT. Residues: CASIIGTSGGHTQYF.

This clonotype is a singleton in its sample. The CDR3 DNA follows: TGTGCCAGCACTAGAGCGGGGGGCCCCCCTGGGGCCCAGTACTTC. As protein: CASTRAGGPPGAQYF. The chain couples TRBV25-1 to TRBJ2-7, with 9 bases fitting TRBD2. Germline V gene data show CDR1 as MGHDK and CDR2 as SYGVNS. With 7 bases clipped from V and 10 bases from J, the junction kept 17 bases outside the gene matches. The CDR3 is 15 amino acids.

The chain couples TRBV12-3 or TRBV12-4 to TRBJ2-5, with D maybe TRBD2 (6 bases). The DNA end lines up better with TRBJ2-1; the J call may be wrong. This CDR3 is 15 amino acids long. The CDR3 DNA sequence: TGTGCCAGCAATTCAAATAGCGGAATCTACAATGAGCAGTTCTTC. Amino acid sequence: CASNSNSGIYNEQFF.

The genes are TRBV29-1 and TRBJ2-5, with 10 bases that match TRBD2. Germline-derived CDR1 and CDR2 are SQVTM and ANQGSEA. The CDR3 loop spans 10 amino acids. The V and J ends lost 7 bases and 11 bases, in that order; junction bases with no gene match: 4. The CDR3, as DNA: TGCAGCGCCCTAGCGGGGGAGCAGTACTTC. This sequence encodes CSALAGEQYF.

This clonotype occurred a few times. This chain links TRBV5-1 with TRBJ1-4; no clear D. V shed 0 bases and J shed 12 bases, with 18 bases lying between them. Germline assignment: CDR1 SGHRS and CDR2 YFSETQ. This CDR3 contains 15 residues. The CDR3 DNA is TGCGCCAGCAGCTTGGTCGACTCCGGCAGTAGGGAACTGTTTTTT. Translated, it gives CASSLVDSGSRELFF.

The chain is built from TRBV7-9 and TRBJ2-4, with TRBD2 matching over 9 bases. V lost 4 bases, J lost 4 bases, and 5 bases stayed unmatched. The CDR3 is 15 residues long. Germline-derived CDR1 and CDR2 are SEHNR and FQNEAQ (reference sequence). CDR3 DNA sequence: TGTGCCAGCAGCTCCCCGACTAGCGGAAAAAACATTCAGTACTTC. It yields the protein CASSSPTSGKNIQYF.